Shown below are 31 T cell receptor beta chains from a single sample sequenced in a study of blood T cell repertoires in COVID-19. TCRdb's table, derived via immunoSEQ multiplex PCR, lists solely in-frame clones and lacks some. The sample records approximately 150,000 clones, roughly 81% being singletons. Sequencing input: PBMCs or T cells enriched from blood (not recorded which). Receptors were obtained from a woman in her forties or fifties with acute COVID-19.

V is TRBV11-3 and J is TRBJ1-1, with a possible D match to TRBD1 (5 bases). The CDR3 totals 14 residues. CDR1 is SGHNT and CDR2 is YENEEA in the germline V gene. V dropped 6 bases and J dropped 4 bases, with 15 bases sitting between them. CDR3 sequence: CASRLTSQGTEAFF. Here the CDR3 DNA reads TGTGCCAGCAGACTTACAAGCCAGGGCACTGAAGCTTTCTTT. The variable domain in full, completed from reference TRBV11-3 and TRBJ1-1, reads EAGVVQSPRYKIIEKKQPVAFWCNPISGHNTLYWYLQNLGQGPELLIRYENEEAVDDSQLPKDRFSAERLKGVDSTLKIQPAELGDSAVYLCASRLTSQGTEAFFGQGTRLTVV.

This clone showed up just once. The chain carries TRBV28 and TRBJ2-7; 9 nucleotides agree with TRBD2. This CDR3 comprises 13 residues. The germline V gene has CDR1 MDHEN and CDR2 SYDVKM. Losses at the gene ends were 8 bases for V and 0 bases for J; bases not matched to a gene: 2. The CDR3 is CASCSGSSYEQYF. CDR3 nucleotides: TGTGCCAGCTGTAGCGGGAGCTCCTACGAGCAGTACTTC. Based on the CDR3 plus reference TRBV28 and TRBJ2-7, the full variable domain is DVKVTQSSRYLVKRTGEKVFLECVQDMDHENMFWYRQDPGLGLRLIYFSYDVKMKEKGDIPEGYSVSREKKERFSLILESASTNQTSMYLCASCSGSSYEQYFGPGTRLTVT.

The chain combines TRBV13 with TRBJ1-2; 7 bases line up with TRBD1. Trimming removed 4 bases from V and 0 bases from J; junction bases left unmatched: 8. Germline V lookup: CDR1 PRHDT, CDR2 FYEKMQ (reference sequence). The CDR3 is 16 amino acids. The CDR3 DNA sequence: TGTGCCAGCAGCTCCGGGACAGACTTAGCTAACTATGGCTACACCTTC. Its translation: CASSSGTDLANYGYTF.

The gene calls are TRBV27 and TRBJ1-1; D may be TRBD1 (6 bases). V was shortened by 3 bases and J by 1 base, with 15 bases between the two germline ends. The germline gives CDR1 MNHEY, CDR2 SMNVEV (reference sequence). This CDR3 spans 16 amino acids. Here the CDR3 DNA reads TGTGCCAGCAGTTTCCAGGGGATCGCGGGGAACACTGAAGCTTTCTTT. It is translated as CASSFQGIAGNTEAFF.

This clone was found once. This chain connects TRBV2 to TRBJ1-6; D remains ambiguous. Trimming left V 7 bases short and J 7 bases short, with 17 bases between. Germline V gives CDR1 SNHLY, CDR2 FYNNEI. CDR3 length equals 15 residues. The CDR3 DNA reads TGTGCCAGCACAAGGGAGTCTGGGAAAAATTCACCCCTCCACTTT. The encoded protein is CASTRESGKNSPLHF.

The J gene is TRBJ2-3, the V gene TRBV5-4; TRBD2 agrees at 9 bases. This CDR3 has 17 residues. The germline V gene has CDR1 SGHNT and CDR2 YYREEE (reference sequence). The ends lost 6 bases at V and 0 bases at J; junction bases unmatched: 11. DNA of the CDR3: TGTGCCAGCACCCTGGGGACTAGCCTTACTAGCACAGATACGCAGTATTTT. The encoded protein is CASTLGTSLTSTDTQYF.

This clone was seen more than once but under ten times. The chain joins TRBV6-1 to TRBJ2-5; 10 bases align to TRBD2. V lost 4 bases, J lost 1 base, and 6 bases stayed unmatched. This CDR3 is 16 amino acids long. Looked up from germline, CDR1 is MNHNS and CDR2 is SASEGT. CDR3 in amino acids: CASSGLAGVSQETQYF. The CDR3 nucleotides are TGTGCCAGCAGTGGGCTAGCGGGAGTCAGCCAAGAGACCCAGTACTTC.

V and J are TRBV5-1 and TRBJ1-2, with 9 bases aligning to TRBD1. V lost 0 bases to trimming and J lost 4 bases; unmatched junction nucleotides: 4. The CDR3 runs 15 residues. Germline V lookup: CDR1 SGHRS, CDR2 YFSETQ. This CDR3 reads CASSLDPGQGYGYTF. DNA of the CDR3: TGCGCCAGCAGCTTGGACCCGGGACAGGGCTATGGCTACACCTTC.

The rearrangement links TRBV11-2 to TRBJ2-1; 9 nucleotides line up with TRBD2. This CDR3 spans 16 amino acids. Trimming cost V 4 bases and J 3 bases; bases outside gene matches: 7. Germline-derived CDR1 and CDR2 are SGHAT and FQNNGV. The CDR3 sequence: CASSYTTTSGYNEQFF. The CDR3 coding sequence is TGTGCCAGCAGCTATACTACGACTAGCGGCTACAATGAGCAGTTCTTC.

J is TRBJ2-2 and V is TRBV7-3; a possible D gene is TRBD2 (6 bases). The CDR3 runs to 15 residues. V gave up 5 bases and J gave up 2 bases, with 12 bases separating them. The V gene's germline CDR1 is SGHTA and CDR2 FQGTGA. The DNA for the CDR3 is TGTGCCAGCAGCCCGGGCGGGGACAACACCGGGGAGCTGTTTTTT. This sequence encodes CASSPGGDNTGELFF.

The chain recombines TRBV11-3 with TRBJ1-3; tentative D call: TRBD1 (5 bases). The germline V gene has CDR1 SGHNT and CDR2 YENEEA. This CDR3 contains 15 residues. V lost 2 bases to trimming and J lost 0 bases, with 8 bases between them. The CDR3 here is CASSLSGPSGNTIYF. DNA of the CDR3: TGTGCCAGCAGCTTATCAGGGCCCTCTGGAAACACCATATATTTT.

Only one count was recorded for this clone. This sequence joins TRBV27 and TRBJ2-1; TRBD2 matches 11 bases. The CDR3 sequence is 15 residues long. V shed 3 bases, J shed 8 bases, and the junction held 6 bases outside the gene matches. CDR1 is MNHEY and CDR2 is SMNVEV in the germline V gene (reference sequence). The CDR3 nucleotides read TGTGCCAGCAGTTTTAAACTAGCGGGAGCCTATGAGCAGTTCTTC. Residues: CASSFKLAGAYEQFF.

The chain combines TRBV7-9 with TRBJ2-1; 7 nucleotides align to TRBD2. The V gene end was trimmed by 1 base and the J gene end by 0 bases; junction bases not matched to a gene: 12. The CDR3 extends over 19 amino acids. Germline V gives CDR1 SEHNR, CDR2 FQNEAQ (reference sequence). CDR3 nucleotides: TGTGCCAGCAGCTTAGGTTATAAAGTAGCGGGTAGCTCCTACAATGAGCAGTTCTTC. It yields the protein CASSLGYKVAGSSYNEQFF.

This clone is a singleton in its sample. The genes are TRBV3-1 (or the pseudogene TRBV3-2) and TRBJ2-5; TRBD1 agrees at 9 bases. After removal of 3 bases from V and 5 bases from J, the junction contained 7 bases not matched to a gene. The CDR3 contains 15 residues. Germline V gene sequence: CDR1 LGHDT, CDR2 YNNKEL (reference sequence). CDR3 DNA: TGTGCCAGCAGCCAGCCACAGGGGGCAGGGGAGACCCAGTACTTC. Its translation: CASSQPQGAGETQYF.

The CDR3: CASSQGQGLGNEQFF. In DNA, the CDR3 is TGCGCCAGCAGCCAGGGACAGGGTCTCGGCAATGAGCAGTTCTTC. V and J are TRBV4-3 and TRBJ2-1; TRBD1 agrees at 9 bases. The germline gives CDR1 LGHNA, CDR2 YSLEER. The CDR3 extends over 15 amino acids. The junction had 6 bases not matched to a gene; V was cut back by 3 bases and J by 6 bases.

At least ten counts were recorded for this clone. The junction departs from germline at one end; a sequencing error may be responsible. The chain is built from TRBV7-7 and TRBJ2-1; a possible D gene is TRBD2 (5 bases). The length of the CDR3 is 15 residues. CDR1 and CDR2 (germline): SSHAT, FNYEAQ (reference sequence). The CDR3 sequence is CASSLATGSYNEQFF. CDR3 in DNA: TGTGCTAGCAGCTTAGCGACGGGGTCCTACAATGAGCAGTTCTTC.

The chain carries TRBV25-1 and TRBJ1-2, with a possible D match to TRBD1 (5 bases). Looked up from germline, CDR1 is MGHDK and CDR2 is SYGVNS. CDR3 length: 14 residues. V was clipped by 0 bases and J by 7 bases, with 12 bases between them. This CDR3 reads CASSEYGGFGGYTF. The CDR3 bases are TGTGCCAGCAGTGAATACGGGGGTTTCGGTGGCTACACCTTC.

The CDR3 nucleotides are TGTGCCAGCAGCGACCAAGGCGACAGGGTCTTGTCCTACGAGCAGTACTTC. Translated, it gives CASSDQGDRVLSYEQYF. The chain has TRBV9 and TRBJ2-7; the match to TRBD1 covers 7 bases. CDR3 length: 17 amino acids. V dropped 3 bases and J dropped 1; count of bases not matched to a gene: 13. CDR1 SGDLS and CDR2 YYNGEE come from the germline V gene.

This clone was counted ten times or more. This CDR3 reads CASSRGSGGGYTF. The CDR3 DNA sequence: TGTGCCAGCAGTCGTGGCTCAGGGGGTGGCTACACCTTC. The V and J genes are TRBV5-8 and TRBJ1-2, with 7 bases identical to TRBD1. The CDR3 covers 13 residues. Germline V lookup: CDR1 SGHTS, CDR2 YDEGEE. Germline trimming cut 5 bases from V and 7 bases from J; bases unmatched to any gene: 8. Complete variable domain (other parts from reference TRBV5-8 and TRBJ1-2): EAGVTQSPTHLIKTRGQQATLRCSPISGHTSVYWYQQALGLGLQFLLWYDEGEERNRGNFPPRFSGRQFPNYSSELNVNALELEDSALYLCASSRGSGGGYTFGSGTRLTVV.

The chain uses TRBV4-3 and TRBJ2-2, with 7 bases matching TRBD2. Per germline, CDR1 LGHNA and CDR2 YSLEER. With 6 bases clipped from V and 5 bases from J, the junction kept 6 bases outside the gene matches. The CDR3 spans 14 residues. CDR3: CASRLAGATGELFF. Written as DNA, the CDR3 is TGCGCCAGCAGACTCGCGGGAGCTACCGGGGAGCTGTTTTTT.

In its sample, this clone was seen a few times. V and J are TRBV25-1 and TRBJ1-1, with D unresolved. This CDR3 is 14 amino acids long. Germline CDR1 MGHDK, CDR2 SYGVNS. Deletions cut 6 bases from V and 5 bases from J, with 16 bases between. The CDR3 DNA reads TGTGCCAGCAGCATTGGCGTGGGGAGGACTGAAGCTTTCTTT. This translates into CASSIGVGRTEAFF.

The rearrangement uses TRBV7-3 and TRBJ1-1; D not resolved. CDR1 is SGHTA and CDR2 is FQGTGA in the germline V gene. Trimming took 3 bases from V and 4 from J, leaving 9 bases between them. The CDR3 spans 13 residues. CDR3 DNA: TGTGCCAGCAGCTTGTCCCTATCCACTGAAGCTTTCTTT. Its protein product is CASSLSLSTEAFF.

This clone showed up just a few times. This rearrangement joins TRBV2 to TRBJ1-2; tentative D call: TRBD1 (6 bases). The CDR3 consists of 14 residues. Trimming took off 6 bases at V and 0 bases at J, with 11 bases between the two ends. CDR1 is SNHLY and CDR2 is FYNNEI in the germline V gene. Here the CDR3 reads CASRGTLANYGYTF. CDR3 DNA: TGTGCCAGCAGGGGGACACTAGCTAACTATGGCTACACCTTC.

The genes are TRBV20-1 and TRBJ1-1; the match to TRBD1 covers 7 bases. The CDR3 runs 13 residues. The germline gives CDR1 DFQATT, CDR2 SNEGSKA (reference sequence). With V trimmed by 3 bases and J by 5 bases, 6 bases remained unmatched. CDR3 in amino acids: CSASRQGVTEAFF. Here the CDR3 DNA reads TGCAGTGCTAGTCGTCAGGGGGTAACTGAAGCTTTCTTT.

The CDR3 DNA reads as TGTGCCAGCAGCCAACTAGCGGGAGTTGGGGAGACCCAGTACTTC. Its translation is CASSQLAGVGETQYF. The chain recombines TRBV11-3 with TRBJ2-5; 11 bases agree with TRBD2. Germline CDR1 is SGHNT and CDR2 is YENEEA. CDR3 length equals 15 residues. The V and J ends lost 5 bases and 5 bases, in that order; junction bases with no gene match: 7.

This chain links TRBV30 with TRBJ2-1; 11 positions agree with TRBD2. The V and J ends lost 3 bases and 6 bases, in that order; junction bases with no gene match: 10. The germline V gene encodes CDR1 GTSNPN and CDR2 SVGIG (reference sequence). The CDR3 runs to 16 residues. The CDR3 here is CAWSLAGGQRGNEQFF. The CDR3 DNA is TGTGCCTGGAGCCTAGCGGGGGGTCAAAGGGGCAATGAGCAGTTCTTC.

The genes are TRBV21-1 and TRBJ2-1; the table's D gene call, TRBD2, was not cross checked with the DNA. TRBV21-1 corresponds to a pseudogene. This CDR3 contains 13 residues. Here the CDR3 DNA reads TGTGCCAGCAGCAAGATGAGGTGGAATGAGCAGTTCTTC. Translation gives CASSKMRWNEQFF.

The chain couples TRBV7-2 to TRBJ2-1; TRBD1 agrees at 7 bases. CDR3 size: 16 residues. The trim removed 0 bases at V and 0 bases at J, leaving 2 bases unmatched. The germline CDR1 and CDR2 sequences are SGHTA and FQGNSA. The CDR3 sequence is CASSLARQGSYNEQFF. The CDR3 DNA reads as TGTGCCAGCAGCTTAGCGCGACAGGGCTCCTACAATGAGCAGTTCTTC. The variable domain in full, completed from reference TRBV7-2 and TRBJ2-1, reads GAGVSQSPSNKVTEKGKDVELRCDPISGHTALYWYRQSLGQGLEFLIYFQGNSAPDKSGLPSDRFSAERTGGSVSTLTIQRTQQEDSAVYLCASSLARQGSYNEQFFGPGTRLTVL.

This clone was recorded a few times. The CDR3 loop is CATSDGGGKDSNQPQHF. The CDR3 region has the DNA TGTGCCACCAGTGATGGGGGGGGGAAAGATAGCAATCAGCCCCAGCATTTT. This chain uses TRBV24-1 with TRBJ1-5; tentative D call: TRBD1 (5 bases). Germline CDR1 is KGHDR and CDR2 is SFDVKD. V lost 3 bases and J lost 0, with 14 bases in between. The CDR3 runs 17 residues.

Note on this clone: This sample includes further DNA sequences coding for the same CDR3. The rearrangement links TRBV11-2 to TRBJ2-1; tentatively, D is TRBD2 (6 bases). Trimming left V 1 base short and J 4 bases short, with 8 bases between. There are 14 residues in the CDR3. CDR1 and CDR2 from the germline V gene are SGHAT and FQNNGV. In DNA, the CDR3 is TGTGCCAGCAGCTTAGCGGGAGCGTACAATGAGCAGTTCTTC. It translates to CASSLAGAYNEQFF.

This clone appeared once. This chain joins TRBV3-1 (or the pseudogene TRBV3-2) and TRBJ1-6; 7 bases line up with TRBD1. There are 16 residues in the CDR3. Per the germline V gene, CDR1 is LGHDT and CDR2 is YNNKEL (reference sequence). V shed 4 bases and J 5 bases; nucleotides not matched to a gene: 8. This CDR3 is CASSLQGSGNNSPLHF. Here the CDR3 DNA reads TGTGCCAGCAGCCTACAGGGGTCGGGGAATAATTCACCCCTCCACTTT.